These T cell receptor beta chains were read from a single sample in a study of CD8 T cells in ankylosing spondylitis. TCRdb reprocessed the 5' RACE reads via MiXCR and lists one record per CDR3 protein. The data show fewer than 750,000 distinct CDR3 sequences, 15% to 20% seen once. The source material was blood, either unsorted or a sorted T cell fraction (not recorded which). The receptors stem from a male donor with ankylosing spondylitis. CDR3s include the opening cysteine and the closing phenylalanine or tryptophan. The D gene is left open where the match is weak. Some rows have no size entry. The others give once, few or many, or a class for an expanded clone.

TRBJ2-7	TRBV20-1	TRBD2	NA	CSARDGGAGAYEQYF	TGCAGTGCTAGAGATGGAGGGGCGGGGGCCTACGAGCAGTACTTC
TRBJ2-4	TRBV11-2	TRBD2	few	CASSPGLAEFQYF	TGTGCCAGCAGCCCAGGGCTAGCGGAGTTCCAGTACTTC
TRBJ2-5	TRBV20-1	NA	NA	CSAPNPQETQYF	TGCAGTGCTCCAAACCCCCAAGAGACCCAGTACTTC
TRBJ1-3	TRBV12-3/TRBV12-4	NA	NA	CASTGAFSGNTIYF	TGTGCCAGCACAGGGGCGTTCTCTGGAAACACCATATATTTT
TRBJ1-4	TRBV28	TRBD1	NA	CASSQPGTGGEKLFF	TGTGCCAGCAGCCAACCCGGGACAGGGGGCGAAAAACTGTTTTTT
TRBJ1-2	TRBV12-3/TRBV12-4	NA	NA	CATRGGLSYGYTF	TGTGCCACCCGGGGGGGGCTGAGCTATGGCTACACCTTC
TRBJ2-3	TRBV12-3/TRBV12-4	TRBD2	NA	CASSFGVLAGGPGDTQYF	TGTGCCAGCAGTTTCGGCGTACTAGCGGGAGGGCCGGGAGATACGCAGTATTTT
TRBJ2-1	TRBV20-1	NA	few	CSARGLTYNEQFF	TGCAGTGCTAGGGGACTGACCTACAATGAGCAGTTCTTC
TRBJ1-6	TRBV3-1	NA	NA	CASSRQTGNNSPLHF	TGTGCCAGCAGCCGCCAAACCGGGAATAATTCACCCCTCCACTTT
TRBJ2-2	TRBV12-3/TRBV12-4	TRBD2	many	CASSPRLAGVIGELFF	TGTGCCAGCAGTCCCCGACTAGCGGGGGTCATCGGGGAGCTGTTTTTT
TRBJ1-4	TRBV7-9	NA	few	CASSFGFATNEKLFF	TGTGCCAGCAGCTTCGGTTTTGCAACTAATGAAAAACTGTTTTTT
TRBJ2-1	TRBV20-1	TRBD2	NA	CSARDLIAGAHNEQFF	TGCAGTGCTAGAGATCTGATAGCGGGGGCCCACAATGAGCAGTTCTTC
TRBJ1-1	TRBV27	NA	NA	CASSMGRWTEAFF	TGTGCCAGCAGTATGGGGAGGTGGACTGAAGCTTTCTTT
TRBJ1-1	TRBV30	NA	few	CAWMKGGRAEAFF	TGTGCCTGGATGAAGGGAGGAAGGGCTGAAGCTTTCTTT
TRBJ2-2	TRBV29-1	NA	many	CSGYRRNTGELFF	TGCAGCGGCTACAGGAGGAACACCGGGGAGCTGTTTTTT
TRBJ1-3	TRBV12-3/TRBV12-4	NA	few	CASNLLSPAFGNTIYF	TGTGCCAGCAATCTTTTGAGCCCAGCCTTCGGAAACACCATATATTTT
TRBJ2-7	TRBV28	TRBD1	NA	CASSLPGQGYEQYF	TGTGCCAGCAGTCTCCCGGGACAGGGGTACGAGCAGTACTTC
TRBJ1-5	TRBV6-1	NA	NA	CASSGTGTIYSSQPQHF	TGTGCCAGCAGTGGCACCGGGACAATTTATAGCAGTCAGCCCCAGCATTTT
TRBJ2-1	TRBV20-1	TRBD1	NA	CSASRTGHNEQFF	TGCAGTGCTAGCAGGACAGGGCACAATGAGCAGTTCTTC
TRBJ1-1	TRBV5-4	TRBD1	many	CASSRDRVNTEAFF	TGTGCCAGCAGCCGCGACAGGGTCAACACTGAAGCTTTCTTT
TRBJ2-7	TRBV12-3/TRBV12-4	NA	NA	CASSFRPPAGQNEQYF	TGTGCCAGCAGTTTTAGGCCGCCGGCGGGACAAAACGAGCAGTACTTC
TRBJ1-1	TRBV12-3/TRBV12-4	NA	NA	CASSPRTSPNTEAFF	TGTGCCAGCAGTCCACGGACATCCCCGAACACTGAAGCTTTCTTT
TRBJ1-1	TRBV12-3/TRBV12-4	TRBD1	many	CASSQGDRGLGNTEAFF	TGTGCCAGCAGCCAGGGGGACAGGGGGCTCGGGAACACTGAAGCTTTCTTT
TRBJ2-7	TRBV27	TRBD1	NA	CASRLQGAVIPYEQYF	TGTGCCAGCAGGCTCCAGGGGGCGGTTATACCCTACGAGCAGTACTTC
TRBJ2-3	TRBV12-3/TRBV12-4	NA	few	CASSPFPGRYTDTQYF	TGTGCCAGCAGCCCTTTTCCGGGACGGTACACAGATACGCAGTATTTT
TRBJ2-1	TRBV6-5	NA	few	CASSYGGSRNEQFF	TGTGCCAGCAGTTACGGAGGGTCCCGGAATGAGCAGTTCTTC
TRBJ2-1	TRBV2	TRBD1	few	CATTNRDRGDEQFF	TGTGCCACCACCAACCGGGACAGGGGAGACGAGCAGTTCTTC
TRBJ2-1	TRBV4-1	TRBD2	few	CASSLLFLAGPMNEQFF	TGCGCCAGCAGCCTTCTCTTCCTAGCGGGCCCTATGAATGAGCAGTTCTTC
TRBJ2-5	TRBV28	NA	few	CASRSNLETQYF	TGTGCCAGCAGATCGAATTTAGAGACCCAGTACTTC
TRBJ1-4	TRBV4-1	TRBD1	NA	CASSLTGGAEKLFF	TGCGCCAGCAGCCTAACAGGGGGTGCTGAAAAACTGTTTTTT
TRBJ1-4	TRBV10-3	NA	few	CAIRPHGEGEKLFF	TGTGCCATCAGACCCCATGGAGAGGGCGAAAAACTGTTTTTT
TRBJ2-3	TRBV10-3	NA	NA	CAITPRPPPADTQYF	TGTGCCATCACCCCGAGACCGCCCCCGGCAGATACGCAGTATTTT
TRBJ2-1	TRBV12-3/TRBV12-4	NA	NA	CASSLRRGGEQFF	TGTGCCAGCAGTTTACGGAGGGGGGGTGAGCAGTTCTTC
TRBJ2-5	TRBV9	TRBD2	NA	CASSSPRGRGETQYF	TGTGCCAGCAGCTCCCCCCGGGGGAGGGGAGAGACCCAGTACTTC
TRBJ2-1	TRBV6-5	NA	NA	CASSYRVALEQFF	TGTGCCAGCAGTTACAGGGTAGCGTTGGAGCAGTTCTTC
TRBJ2-5	TRBV5-1	TRBD1	NA	CASSLGPAGTGETQYF	TGCGCCAGCAGCTTGGGTCCAGCGGGGACAGGGGAGACCCAGTACTTC
TRBJ1-1	TRBV29-1	TRBD1	few	CSAKPTGYEAFF	TGCAGCGCTAAGCCGACAGGGTATGAAGCTTTCTTT
TRBJ2-1	TRBV7-2	NA	few	CASSSPVWNPYNEQFF	TGTGCCAGCAGCTCCCCCGTCTGGAACCCCTACAATGAGCAGTTCTTC
TRBJ1-1	TRBV4-1	TRBD1	NA	CASSPGGRGTEAFF	TGCGCCAGCAGTCCAGGGGGCAGGGGCACTGAAGCTTTCTTT
TRBJ2-7	TRBV12-3/TRBV12-4	TRBD1	few	CASSLAGQGGYEQYF	TGTGCCAGCAGTTTAGCGGGACAGGGGGGTTACGAGCAGTACTTC
TRBJ2-5	TRBV10-3	TRBD1	NA	CAISDRGGTGRETQYF	TGTGCCATCAGTGATAGAGGGGGGACAGGCCGGGAGACCCAGTACTTC
TRBJ1-1	TRBV6-2/TRBV6-3	TRBD1	few	CASSYFGAGGTEAFF	TGTGCCAGCAGTTACTTCGGGGCAGGGGGCACTGAAGCTTTCTTT
TRBJ2-3	TRBV5-5	NA	once	CASRPNRGGSTDTQYF	TGTGCCAGCAGACCAAACCGAGGGGGTAGCACAGATACGCAGTATTTT
TRBJ1-1	TRBV11-2	TRBD1	NA	CASSRYTGTGEAFF	TGTGCCAGCAGCCGATACACCGGGACAGGCGAAGCTTTCTTT
TRBJ2-1	TRBV29-1	NA	many	CSVEVSPTFNNEQFF	TGCAGCGTTGAAGTCAGTCCAACCTTTAACAATGAGCAGTTCTTC
TRBJ2-1	TRBV4-1	TRBD1	few	CASSQVPGQGGNEQFF	TGCGCCAGCAGCCAAGTACCGGGACAGGGTGGGAATGAGCAGTTCTTC
TRBJ1-1	TRBV30	NA	few	CAWSSGRGGTEAFF	TGTGCCTGGAGTTCCGGCAGGGGTGGCACTGAAGCTTTCTTT
TRBJ2-7	TRBV20-1	NA	few	CSASHNYREYEQYF	TGCAGTGCTTCACACAATTACAGGGAATACGAGCAGTACTTC
TRBJ2-7	TRBV3-1	TRBD1	many	CASSHWDSSYEQYF	TGTGCCAGCAGCCATTGGGACAGTTCCTACGAGCAGTACTTC
TRBJ2-5	TRBV7-2	NA	many	CASSSNLAPTETQYF	TGTGCCAGCAGCTCAAACCTAGCGCCGACAGAGACCCAGTACTTC
TRBJ2-1	TRBV29-1	TRBD2	NA	CSAAGVAGGGDNEQFF	TGCAGCGCTGCGGGGGTAGCGGGAGGAGGAGACAATGAGCAGTTCTTC
TRBJ1-2	TRBV5-1	NA	NA	CASSPLGDRGYGYTF	TGCGCCAGCAGCCCGCTCGGCGATCGGGGCTATGGCTACACCTTC
TRBJ2-2	TRBV9	NA	many	CASSVEGRVTGELFF	TGTGCCAGCAGCGTAGAGGGCAGAGTCACCGGGGAGCTGTTTTTT
TRBJ1-6	TRBV28	NA	few	CASSPRAQSSPLHF	TGTGCCAGCAGCCCCAGGGCGCAGAGTTCACCCCTCCACTTT
TRBJ2-2	TRBV4-3	NA	few	CASSQDAIEGVAGELFF	TGCGCCAGCAGCCAAGACGCGATAGAGGGAGTGGCCGGGGAGCTGTTTTTT
TRBJ2-1	TRBV7-8	TRBD2	many	CASSLERGATNEQFF	TGTGCCAGCAGCTTAGAGCGGGGGGCAACCAATGAGCAGTTCTTC
TRBJ1-3	TRBV5-4	NA	few	CASSPVGGNTIYF	TGTGCCAGCAGCCCGGTGGGGGGAAACACCATATATTTT
TRBJ1-2	TRBV12-3/TRBV12-4	TRBD1	NA	CASTLRGQKYGYTF	TGTGCCAGCACCCTGAGGGGGCAGAAATATGGCTACACCTTC
TRBJ2-1	TRBV29-1	NA	NA	CSVDEGSSYNEQFF	TGCAGCGTTGATGAGGGTAGCTCCTACAATGAGCAGTTCTTC